A selection of T cell receptor beta chains follows, all from one sample in a study of T-cell memory formation after mild COVID-19. TCRdb reprocessed the 5' RACE reads via MiXCR and lists one record per CDR3 protein. This sample carries roughly 500,000 distinct CDR3 sequences, over 20% of them seen once, and the ten largest clones take roughly an eighth. Input material: PBMCs or a T cell subset sorted from them (not recorded which). The receptors shown here come from an adult woman who had mild COVID-19 (a few samples of this study predate the infection). Cell type and time point are not known. The CDR3 runs from the conserved cysteine through the conserved F or W. D genes are given only for firm matches. Not every row has a clone size; where given, it reads once, few, many or a size class.

clone size	CDR3 length	V gene	J gene	D gene	CDR3 protein	CDR3 DNA
few	15	TRBV14	TRBJ2-5	TRBD2	CASSHFGRVRETQYF	TGTGCCAGCAGCCACTTCGGGAGGGTAAGGGAGACCCAGTACTTC
many	15	TRBV5-1	TRBJ1-2	-	CASSTGTTGNYGYTF	TGCGCCAGCAGCACAGGGACAACGGGGAACTATGGCTACACCTTC
once	16	TRBV11-2	TRBJ2-7	TRBD1	CASSPLARQGEYEQYF	TGTGCCAGCAGCCCCCTCGCCCGACAGGGGGAGTACGAGCAGTACTTC
-	13	TRBV29-1	TRBJ1-1	TRBD1	CSVSDRVNTEAFF	TGCAGCGTTTCAGACAGGGTGAACACTGAAGCTTTCTTT
few	14	TRBV29-1	TRBJ2-7	TRBD1	CSVARTGGSYEQYF	TGCAGCGTTGCAAGGACAGGGGGGTCCTACGAGCAGTACTTC
few	12	TRBV5-1	TRBJ1-2	-	CASSSSGYGYTF	TGCGCCAGCAGTTCATCAGGATATGGCTACACCTTC
few	15	TRBV7-2	TRBJ2-2	-	CASSLDPSTVGELFF	TGTGCCAGCAGCTTGGACCCCTCCACAGTCGGGGAGCTGTTTTTT
-	16	TRBV15	TRBJ2-3	-	CATSSERRSSTDTQYF	TGTGCCACCAGCAGCGAGCGGAGAAGTAGCACAGATACGCAGTATTTT
-	14	TRBV18	TRBJ1-1	TRBD1	CASSWDRGPIEAFF	TGTGCCAGCTCATGGGACAGGGGGCCGATTGAAGCTTTCTTT
-	13	TRBV2	TRBJ1-5	-	CASSEEEYQPQHF	TGTGCCAGCAGTGAAGAGGAGTATCAGCCCCAGCATTTT